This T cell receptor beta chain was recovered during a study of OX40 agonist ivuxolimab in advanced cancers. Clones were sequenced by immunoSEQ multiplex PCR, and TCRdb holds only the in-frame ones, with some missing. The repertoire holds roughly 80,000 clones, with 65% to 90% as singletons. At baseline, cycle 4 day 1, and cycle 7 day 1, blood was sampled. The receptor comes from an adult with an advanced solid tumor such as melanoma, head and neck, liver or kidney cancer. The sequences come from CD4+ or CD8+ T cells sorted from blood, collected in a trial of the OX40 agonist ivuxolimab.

The CDR3 protein is CASSVTGGNQPQHF. As DNA, the CDR3 is TGTGCCAGCAGCGTAACAGGGGGCAATCAGCCCCAGCATTTT. The chain employs TRBV6-1 and TRBJ1-5, with TRBD1 identical over 7 bases. CDR3 length equals 14 residues. Per the germline V gene, CDR1 is MNHNS and CDR2 is SASEGT. The J segment lost 2 bases and the V segment lost 6 bases, leaving 4 bases of the junction unmatched.